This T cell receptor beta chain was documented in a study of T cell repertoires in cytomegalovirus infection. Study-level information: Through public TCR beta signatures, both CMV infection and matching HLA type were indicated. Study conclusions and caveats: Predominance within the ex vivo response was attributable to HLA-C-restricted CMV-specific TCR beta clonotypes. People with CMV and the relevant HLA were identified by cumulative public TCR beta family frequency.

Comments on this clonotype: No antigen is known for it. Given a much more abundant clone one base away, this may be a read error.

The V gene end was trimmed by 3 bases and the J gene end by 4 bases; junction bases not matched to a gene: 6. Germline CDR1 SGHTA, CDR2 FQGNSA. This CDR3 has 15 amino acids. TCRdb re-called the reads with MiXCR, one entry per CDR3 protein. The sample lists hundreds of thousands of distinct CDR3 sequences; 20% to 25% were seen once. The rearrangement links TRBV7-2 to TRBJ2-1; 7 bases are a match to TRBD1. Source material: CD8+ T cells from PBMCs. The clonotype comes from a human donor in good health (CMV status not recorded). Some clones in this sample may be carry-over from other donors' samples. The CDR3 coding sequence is TGTGCCAGCAGCTTCACTGGCAGGGGGTACAATGAGCAGTTCTTC. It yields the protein CASSFTGRGYNEQFF.